This T cell receptor beta chain emerged from a study of blood T cell repertoires in COVID-19 (dated by TCRdb to about 2020). About the investigation overall: Samples covering the acute and convalescent phases of COVID-19 were provided by collaborators in the United States, Italy and Spain. The repertoires were released in a freely available public database intended as a resource for research on the immune response to SARS-CoV-2. The material from the prospective study consisted of cDNA or gDNA derived from T cells, B-cell-depleted T cells, or PBMCs. Sample metadata almost always included a de-identified subject ID, COVID-19 status, age in years and sex. Subjects who had been exposed to COVID-19, were actively infected with it, or had recovered from it provided the deeply sampled blood TCRbeta repertoires that made up the dataset. Samples came from the ongoing ImmuneRACE study (first 160 participants) plus 1,254 subjects from 6 global collaborators. Where available, HLA class I and class II types were obtained from metadata supplied by the sample provider rather than from assay-based typing. Here is what the overall study found, with its caveats: The quantity of clinical and demographic metadata differed by source and by participant and was supplied without curation.

The collaborating institutions used their own protocols to collect whole blood in K2EDTA tubes. For TCRbeta analysis, collaborators shipped samples in one of three forms: frozen whole blood, isolated PBMCs, or DNA extracted from either of those sample types. TCRbeta CDR3 regions were amplified from genomic DNA by means of the immunoSEQ Assay, a bias-controlled multiplex PCR. On the study's bioinformatics: Within the assay, amplification of reference gene primers was used to estimate how many nucleated cells each sample contained. To quantify the absolute abundance of each unique TCRbeta CDR3 rearrangement, sequence reads were collapsed and filtered. Productive Simpson clonality was computed per sample as the square root of Simpson's diversity index over productive rearrangements. What TCRdb holds here is the immuneACCESS table cut down to in-frame rearrangements. Part of the clones is not present; checked against another copy, under half of the missing clones reflect an unresolved V gene, and the others are unexplained. That table is the source of V, J and clone size, and D and trimming were worked out from the DNA. In this sample the table shows around 91,000 clones, about four fifths of which occur a single time. The ten largest clones represent 15% to 20% of the sample.

The count of this clone is one. The target of this receptor is not known. The record has no base qualities; no much larger clone is one base away. The specimen sequenced was peripheral blood. The TCR originated in a woman at least 80 years old with active or convalescent COVID-19.

The sequenced DNA: TGTGCCAGCAGCCAGACTAGCGGGAAGTACAATGAGCAGTTCTTC. Its product reads: CASSQTSGKYNEQFF. The chain is made from TRBV9 and TRBJ2-1; TRBD2 aligns with 11 central bases. According to the germline V gene, CDR1 reads SGDLS and CDR2 reads YYNGEE. Unmatched junction bases come to 4, with V trimmed by 4 bases and J by 4 bases. The CDR3 sequence holds 15 residues, the cysteine and phenylalanine included. Of the read, only the CDR3 DNA is kept; its 45 bases are in frame from base 1.